These 17 T cell receptor beta chains were sequenced from one sample in a study of blood T cell repertoires in COVID-19. Assay used: immunoSEQ multiplex PCR; TCRdb lists only in-frame clones, some missing. The repertoire holds around 330,000 clones, with roughly 87% as singletons. Material for sequencing was PBMCs or T cells enriched from blood (not recorded which). The source is a woman under 30 who had recovered from COVID-19.

The chain is built from TRBV9 and TRBJ2-1; the match to TRBD2 covers 9 bases. CDR3 size: 16 residues. V lost 7 bases to trimming and J lost 0 bases; unmatched junction nucleotides: 8. The V gene's germline CDR1 is SGDLS and CDR2 YYNGEE. The DNA for the CDR3 is TGTGCCAGCTCTCTCCAGGGACTAGCCTCCTACAATGAGCAGTTCTTC. It specifies CASSLQGLASYNEQFF. Looking up the rest from reference TRBV9 and TRBJ2-1 gives the full variable domain: DSGVTQTPKHLITATGQRVTLRCSPRSGDLSVYWYQQSLDQGLQFLIQYYNGEERAKGNILERFSAQQFPDLHSELNLSSLELGDSALYFCASSLQGLASYNEQFFGPGTRLTVL.

The count of this clone is one. The chain recombines TRBV4-2 with TRBJ1-5; weak D call: TRBD1 (5 bases). V dropped 4 bases and J dropped 0 bases, with 16 bases sitting between them. Germline V lookup: CDR1 LGHNA, CDR2 YNFKEQ. The CDR3 totals 17 residues. The CDR3 DNA reads as TGTGCCAGCAGCCTCCGGGGGGGGGATAATAGCAATCAGCCCCAGCATTTT. Its translation is CASSLRGGDNSNQPQHF.

The V gene is TRBV7-9, the J gene TRBJ1-1, with TRBD1 as a possible D gene (6 bases). The V end lost 5 bases, the J end lost 5 bases, and 18 bases lay between the germline ends. This CDR3 has 15 amino acids. Looked up from germline, CDR1 is SEHNR and CDR2 is FQNEAQ (reference sequence). This CDR3 reads CASSVLQGGITEAFF. In DNA, the CDR3 is TGTGCCAGCAGCGTTCTACAGGGAGGGATTACTGAAGCTTTCTTT.

The V gene is TRBV7-9, the J gene TRBJ2-1; a weak D match, TRBD2 (5 bases). The germline V gene encodes CDR1 SEHNR and CDR2 FQNEAQ (reference sequence). The CDR3 has 15 amino acids. Trimming removed 3 bases from V and 7 bases from J, with 16 bases in between. CDR3 in amino acids: CASSFRTSYRNEQFF. CDR3 nucleotide sequence: TGTGCCAGCAGCTTCAGGACTTCCTACCGGAATGAGCAGTTCTTC.

This chain links TRBV6-1 with TRBJ1-5, with D possibly being TRBD1 (6 bases). Germline loops: CDR1 MNHNS, CDR2 SASEGT. With 2 bases removed from V and 5 bases from J, the gap between germline ends came to 10 bases. The CDR3 runs to 14 residues. The CDR3 nucleotides are TGTGCCAGCAGTGAACAGGGGATCGATCAGCCCCAGCATTTT. Its protein product is CASSEQGIDQPQHF.

The sample holds a few counts of this clone. The J gene is TRBJ2-7, the V gene TRBV7-2; 8 bases agree with TRBD1. Germline values: CDR1 SGHTA, CDR2 FQGNSA. This CDR3 comprises 16 residues. Germline trimming cut 6 bases from V and 0 bases from J; bases unmatched to any gene: 10. CDR3 amino acids: CASSRTGGSSSYEQYF. For the CDR3, the DNA is TGTGCCAGCAGTCGAACAGGGGGGTCAAGCTCCTACGAGCAGTACTTC.

This chain uses TRBV4-3 with TRBJ2-1, with 7 bases fitting TRBD2. After removal of 4 bases from V and 1 base from J, the junction contained 7 bases not matched to a gene. The CDR3 contains 16 residues. Germline assignment: CDR1 LGHNA and CDR2 YSLEER. CDR3 bases: TGCGCCAGCAGCCGCCAGCTAGCGGTATCCTACAATGAGCAGTTCTTC. Amino acids: CASSRQLAVSYNEQFF.

This clone was counted a few times. This sequence joins TRBV19 and TRBJ2-3; 10 bases fit TRBD1. The CDR3 has 17 amino acids. The ends lost 2 bases at V and 5 bases at J; junction bases unmatched: 10. The germline V gene has CDR1 LNHDA and CDR2 SQIVND (reference sequence). CDR3 sequence: CASSIRDPGQGLDTQYF. The CDR3 DNA sequence: TGTGCCAGTAGTATAAGAGACCCGGGACAGGGGTTAGATACGCAGTATTTT.

This clone came up once. V is TRBV9 and J is TRBJ1-6; D remains unclear. The CDR3 is made up of 13 amino acids. Looked up from germline, CDR1 is SGDLS and CDR2 is YYNGEE. Trimming took off 0 bases at V and 7 bases at J, with 5 bases between the two ends. The CDR3 sequence: CASSVDLNSPLHF. CDR3 coding DNA: TGTGCCAGCAGCGTAGATCTGAATTCACCCCTCCACTTT. The whole variable domain, remainder taken from reference TRBV9 and TRBJ1-6, is DSGVTQTPKHLITATGQRVTLRCSPRSGDLSVYWYQQSLDQGLQFLIQYYNGEERAKGNILERFSAQQFPDLHSELNLSSLELGDSALYFCASSVDLNSPLHFGNGTRLTVT.

The rearrangement links TRBV7-3 to TRBJ2-1; 9 nucleotides match TRBD2. Germline CDR1 and CDR2: SGHTA and FQGTGA. Trimming at V came to 4 bases and at J to 8 bases, leaving 9 bases not matched to a gene. The length of the CDR3 is 15 residues. The CDR3: CASSSSSGSFDEQFF. CDR3 DNA sequence: TGTGCCAGCAGCTCCAGTAGCGGGAGCTTCGATGAGCAGTTCTTC.

This clone was recorded a few times. The rearrangement links TRBV6-2 or TRBV6-3 to TRBJ2-3; possible D gene TRBD1, 5 bases. Germline V gene data show CDR1 as MNHEY and CDR2 as SVGEGT. V was shortened by 0 bases and J by 2 bases, with 15 bases between the two germline ends. The CDR3 runs 17 residues. In DNA form, the CDR3 reads TGTGCCAGCAGTTACTCGTCCCGCCAGGGAATCACAGATACGCAGTATTTT. Translation gives CASSYSSRQGITDTQYF.

The V gene is TRBV14, the J gene TRBJ2-7, with D perhaps matching TRBD1 (5 bases). The CDR3 length is 16 residues. V was pared by 3 bases and J by 4 bases, with 19 bases between. Germline V CDR1 and CDR2: SGHDN, FVKESK. In DNA form, the CDR3 reads TGTGCCAGCAGCCATTACCTTGACAGAGACAAGTACGAGCAGTACTTC. This encodes CASSHYLDRDKYEQYF.

The rearrangement joins TRBV6-2 or TRBV6-3 to TRBJ1-1, with unresolved D. The CDR3 length is 16 residues. V lost 0 bases to trimming and J lost 1 base, with 12 bases between them. CDR1 is MNHEY and CDR2 is SVGEGT in the germline V gene. The DNA for the CDR3 is TGTGCCAGCAGTTACTCTGCCAGGCCTTCGAACACTGAAGCTTTCTTT. Its translation is CASSYSARPSNTEAFF.

This sequence joins TRBV11-3 and TRBJ2-3; the D gene is possibly TRBD2 (6 bases). The germline V gene has CDR1 SGHNT and CDR2 YENEEA. The CDR3 extends over 14 amino acids. V was cut by 6 bases and J by 2 bases, with 12 bases left in between. CDR3 sequence: CASSLGGITDTQYF. As DNA, the CDR3 is TGTGCCAGCAGTCTCGGGGGAATCACAGATACGCAGTATTTT. The entire variable domain, with the rest obtained from reference TRBV11-3 and TRBJ2-3, is as follows: EAGVVQSPRYKIIEKKQPVAFWCNPISGHNTLYWYLQNLGQGPELLIRYENEEAVDDSQLPKDRFSAERLKGVDSTLKIQPAELGDSAVYLCASSLGGITDTQYFGPGTRLTVL.

V gene TRBV5-1 combines with J gene TRBJ2-7; perhaps TRBD2 as D (7 bases). Germline CDR1 is SGHRS and CDR2 is YFSETQ. The CDR3 has 13 residues. V was trimmed by 6 bases and J by 5 bases, leaving 15 bases between them. The CDR3 DNA is TGCGCCAGCACTAGGGGGGGTGTTCACGAGCAGTACTTC. Its translation: CASTRGGVHEQYF. Supplemented by reference TRBV5-1 and TRBJ2-7, the full variable domain reads KAGVTQTPRYLIKTRGQQVTLSCSPISGHRSVSWYQQTPGQGLQFLFEYFSETQRNKGNFPGRFSGRQFSNSRSEMNVSTLELGDSALYLCASTRGGVHEQYFGPGTRLTVT.

The chain employs TRBV5-4 and TRBJ2-5, with D unresolved. Germline CDR1 is SGHNT and CDR2 is YYREEE (reference sequence). Trimming took off 4 bases at V and 3 bases at J, with 4 bases between the two ends. There are 11 residues in the CDR3. The CDR3 loop reads CASSLKETQYF. CDR3 nucleotides: TGTGCCAGCAGCCTAAAAGAGACCCAGTACTTC. The full variable domain, its missing parts supplied by reference TRBV5-4 and TRBJ2-5, is ETGVTQSPTHLIKTRGQQVTLRCSSQSGHNTVSWYQQALGQGPQFIFQYYREEENGRGNFPPRFSGLQFPNYSSELNVNALELDDSALYLCASSLKETQYFGPGTRLLVL.

The V call is TRBV10-3, the J call TRBJ1-2; D is perhaps TRBD1 (6 bases). Germline V gene data show CDR1 as ENHRY and CDR2 as SYGVKD. Trimming stripped 6 bases from V and 4 bases from J, with 15 bases between. The length of the CDR3 is 14 residues. CDR3 loop: CAIRDSSFSYGYTF. The CDR3 DNA follows: TGTGCCATCAGGGACAGCAGTTTCTCCTATGGCTACACCTTC.